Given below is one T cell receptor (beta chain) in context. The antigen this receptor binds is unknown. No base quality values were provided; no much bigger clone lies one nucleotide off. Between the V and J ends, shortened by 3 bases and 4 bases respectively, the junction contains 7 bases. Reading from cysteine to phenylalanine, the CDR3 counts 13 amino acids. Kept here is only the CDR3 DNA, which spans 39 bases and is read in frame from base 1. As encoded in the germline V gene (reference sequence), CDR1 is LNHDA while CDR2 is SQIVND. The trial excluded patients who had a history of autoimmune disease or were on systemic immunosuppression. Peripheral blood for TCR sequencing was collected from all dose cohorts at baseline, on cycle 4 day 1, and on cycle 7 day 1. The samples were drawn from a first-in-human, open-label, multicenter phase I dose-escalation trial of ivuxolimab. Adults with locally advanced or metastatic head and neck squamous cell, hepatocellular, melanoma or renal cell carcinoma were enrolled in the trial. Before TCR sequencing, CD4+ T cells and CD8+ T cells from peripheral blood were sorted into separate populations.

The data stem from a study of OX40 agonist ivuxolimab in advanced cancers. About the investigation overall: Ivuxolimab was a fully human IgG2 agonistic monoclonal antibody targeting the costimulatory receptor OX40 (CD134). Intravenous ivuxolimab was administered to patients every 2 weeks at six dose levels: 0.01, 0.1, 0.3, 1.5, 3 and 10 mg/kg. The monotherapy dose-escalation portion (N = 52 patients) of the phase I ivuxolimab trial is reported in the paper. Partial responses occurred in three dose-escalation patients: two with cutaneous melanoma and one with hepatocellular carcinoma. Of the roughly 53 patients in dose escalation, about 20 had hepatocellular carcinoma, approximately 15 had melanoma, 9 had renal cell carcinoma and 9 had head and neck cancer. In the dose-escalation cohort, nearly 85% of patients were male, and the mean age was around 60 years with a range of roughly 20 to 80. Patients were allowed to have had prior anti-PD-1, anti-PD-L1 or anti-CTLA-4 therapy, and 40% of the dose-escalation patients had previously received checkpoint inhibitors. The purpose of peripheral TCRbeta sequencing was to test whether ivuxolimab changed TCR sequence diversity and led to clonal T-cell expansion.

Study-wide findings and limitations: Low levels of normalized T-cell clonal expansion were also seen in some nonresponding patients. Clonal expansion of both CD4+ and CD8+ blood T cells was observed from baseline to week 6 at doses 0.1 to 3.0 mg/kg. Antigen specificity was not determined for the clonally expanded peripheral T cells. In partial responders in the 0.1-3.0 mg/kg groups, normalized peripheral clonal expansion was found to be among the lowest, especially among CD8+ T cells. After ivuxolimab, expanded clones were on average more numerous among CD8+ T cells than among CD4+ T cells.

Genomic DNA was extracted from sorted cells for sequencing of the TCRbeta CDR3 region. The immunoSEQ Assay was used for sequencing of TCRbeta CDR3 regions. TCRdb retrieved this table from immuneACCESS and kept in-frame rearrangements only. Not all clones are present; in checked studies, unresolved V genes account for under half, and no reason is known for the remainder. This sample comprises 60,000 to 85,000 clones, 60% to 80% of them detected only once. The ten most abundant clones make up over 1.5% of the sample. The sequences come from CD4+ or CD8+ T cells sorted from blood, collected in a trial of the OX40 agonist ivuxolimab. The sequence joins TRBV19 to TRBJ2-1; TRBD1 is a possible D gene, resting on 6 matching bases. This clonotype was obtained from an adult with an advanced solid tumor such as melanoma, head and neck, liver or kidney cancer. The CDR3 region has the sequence CASSMRGYNEQFF. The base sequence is TGTGCCAGTAGTATGAGGGGGTACAATGAGCAGTTCTTC.